This T cell receptor (beta chain) comes out of a study of OX40 agonist ivuxolimab in advanced cancers. Regarding the research as a whole: The costimulatory receptor OX40 (CD134) was targeted by ivuxolimab, a fully human IgG2 agonistic monoclonal antibody. Intravenous ivuxolimab was administered to patients every 2 weeks at six dose levels: 0.01, 0.1, 0.3, 1.5, 3 and 10 mg/kg. Among the roughly 52 dose-escalation patients, about 19 had hepatocellular carcinoma, around 15 melanoma, 9 renal cell carcinoma and 9 head and neck cancer. The dose-escalation cohort was over 70% male with a mean age of about 65 years, ranging from about 20 to 85. Prior anti-PD-1, anti-PD-L1 or anti-CTLA-4 therapy was permitted, and checkpoint inhibitors had been received by 30% to 40% of dose-escalation patients. Three dose-escalation patients achieved partial responses, one with hepatocellular carcinoma and two with cutaneous melanoma. Peripheral TCRbeta sequencing aimed to test whether ivuxolimab altered TCR sequence diversity and caused clonal T-cell expansion. The paper describes the monotherapy dose-escalation part (N of about 50 patients) of the phase I trial of ivuxolimab. Broad study findings and their caveats: The antigen specificity of the peripheral T cells that underwent clonal expansion was not determined. Low levels of normalized T-cell clonal expansion were also shown by some nonresponding patients. In the 0.1-3.0 mg/kg groups, partial responders were among the patients with the lowest normalized peripheral clonal expansion, particularly in CD8+ T cells. At doses of 0.1 to 3.0 mg/kg, clonal expansion of both CD4+ and CD8+ blood T cells was observed from baseline to week 6. On average, CD8+ T cells showed more expanded clones than CD4+ T cells after ivuxolimab.

The trial excluded patients who had a history of autoimmune disease or who were on systemic immunosuppression. In every dose cohort, peripheral blood was drawn for TCR sequencing at baseline, cycle 4 day 1, and cycle 7 day 1. The samples were taken from a phase I, first-in-human, multicenter, open-label dose-escalation trial of ivuxolimab. Adults with locally advanced or metastatic melanoma, renal cell carcinoma, hepatocellular carcinoma or head and neck squamous cell carcinoma were enrolled in the trial. Before TCR sequencing, CD4+ and CD8+ T cells were separately sorted from peripheral blood. CDR1 and CDR2, looked up from the germline V gene, are MNHNS and SASEGT. V is cut back by 3 bases and J by 3 bases, with 5 bases in the junction unmatched. Spanning cysteine to phenylalanine, the CDR3 consists of 15 amino acids. Only CDR3 DNA is held: 45 bases, read in frame from base 1. Genomic DNA was extracted from sorted cells for sequencing of the TCRbeta CDR3 region. The immunoSEQ Assay was used for sequencing of TCRbeta CDR3 regions. TCRdb took over this immuneACCESS table, retaining in-frame rearrangements with V and J assigned. Such tables are incomplete; in checked studies, under half of the missing clones stem from an unresolved V gene, and the remainder is unexplained. The sample table records almost 80,000 clones; around four fifths of these occur just once. Of the sample, roughly 25% falls within the top ten clones.

Turning to this clone: The clone's antigen remains unknown. No clone much larger than this one lies a single base away; base qualities are absent.

The sample here was CD4+ or CD8+ T cells sorted from blood, taken in a trial of the OX40 agonist ivuxolimab. Recombination connected TRBV6-1 to TRBJ1-5, with 7 bases aligning to TRBD1. The TCR was taken from an adult with an advanced solid tumor such as melanoma, head and neck, liver or kidney cancer. The DNA reads TGTGCCAGCAGTGAGGAGGGACAGTTCAATCAGCCCCAGCATTTT. It translates as CASSEEGQFNQPQHF.